The 10 T cell receptor beta chains reported below all come from one sample, sequenced in a study of OX40 agonist ivuxolimab in advanced cancers. The assay was immunoSEQ multiplex PCR, and TCRdb's table has in-frame clones only and misses some. Of 76,000 or so clones in the sample, about 93% were seen once. The sequenced sample was CD4+ or CD8+ T cells sorted from blood, obtained in a trial of the OX40 agonist ivuxolimab. The receptor source for this set is an adult with an advanced solid tumor such as melanoma, head and neck, liver or kidney cancer.

This clone was counted between two and nine times. This chain's CDR3 is CASSQGQGYTEAFF. In DNA form, the CDR3 reads TGCGCCAGCAGCCAGGGACAGGGGTACACTGAAGCTTTCTTT. The chain employs TRBV4-1 and TRBJ1-1, with TRBD1 matching 10 bases. Germline V gene data show CDR1 as MGHRA and CDR2 as YSYEKL. J lost 3 bases, V lost 3 bases, and 1 base had no gene match. The CDR3 is 14 residues long.

The chain recombines TRBV27 with TRBJ1-2, with TRBD1 matching 8 bases. Per germline, CDR1 MNHEY and CDR2 SMNVEV (reference sequence). The CDR3 sequence is 13 residues long. V lost 4 bases and J lost 6; bases outside the gene matches: 4. The DNA of the CDR3 is TGTGCCAGCAGTTGGACAGGGAGGGATGGCTACACCTTC. Encoded protein: CASSWTGRDGYTF.

This clone came up once. CDR3 residues: CASSPRTGGNTEAFF. The CDR3 bases are TGTGCCAGCAGCCCTCGGACAGGGGGAAACACTGAAGCTTTCTTT. The V gene is TRBV7-9, the J gene TRBJ1-1; 10 bases map to TRBD1. The CDR3 covers 15 residues. V dropped 5 bases and J dropped 2; count of bases not matched to a gene: 5. Germline V gives CDR1 SEHNR, CDR2 FQNEAQ (reference sequence). Looking up the rest from reference TRBV7-9 and TRBJ1-1 gives the full variable domain: DTGVSQNPRHKITKRGQNVTFRCDPISEHNRLYWYRQTLGQGPEFLTYFQNEAQLEKSRLLSDRFSAERPKGSFSTLEIQRTEQGDSAMYLCASSPRTGGNTEAFFGQGTRLTVV.

This chain links TRBV29-1 with TRBJ1-2; a possible D gene is TRBD1 (5 bases). Looked up from germline, CDR1 is SQVTM and CDR2 is ANQGSEA. CDR3 length: 13 amino acids. V lost 8 bases, J lost 7 bases, and 20 bases lay in between. CDR3 nucleotide sequence: TGCAGCATTACTCCCCAGGGTGGCTCTGGCTACACCTTC. Translating gives CSITPQGGSGYTF.

J is TRBJ1-4 and V is TRBV20-1, with no clear D. Germline loops: CDR1 DFQATT, CDR2 SNEGSKA (reference sequence). This CDR3 contains 11 residues. Trimming left V 8 bases short and J 7 bases short, with 11 bases between. CDR3 nucleotides: TGCAGTCTCCCGGGAAGTGAAAAACTGTTTTTT. Translation gives CSLPGSEKLFF.

This clone came up once. The chain couples TRBV7-2 to TRBJ2-7; TRBD1 or TRBD2 may be the D gene (5 bases each). Trimming took 8 bases from V and 4 from J, leaving 12 bases between them. The CDR3 spans 12 residues. Germline CDR1 reads SGHTA; CDR2 reads FQGNSA. In DNA form, the CDR3 reads TGTGCCAGCGAGGGGCAGTTATACGAGCAGTACTTC. Translation gives CASEGQLYEQYF.

The chain couples TRBV10-2 to TRBJ2-5; D unclear. The CDR3 has 12 residues. V dropped 2 bases and J dropped 7 bases, with 8 bases sitting between them. From germline, CDR1 is WSHSY and CDR2 SAAADI. The CDR3 spells CASSEKWGTQYF. The CDR3 DNA reads as TGCGCCAGCAGTGAGAAATGGGGGACCCAGTACTTC.

The chain employs TRBV20-1 and TRBJ1-2; D is unresolved. With 3 bases removed from V and 8 bases from J, the gap between germline ends came to 4 bases. The germline gives CDR1 DFQATT, CDR2 SNEGSKA (reference sequence). CDR3 length: 9 residues. Written as DNA, the CDR3 is TGCAGTGCTAGTAACGGCTACACCTTC. Protein: CSASNGYTF.

The V call is TRBV27, the J call TRBJ2-7; 7 positions agree with TRBD2. The CDR3 covers 13 residues. CDR1 and CDR2 (germline): MNHEY, SMNVEV (reference sequence). V gave up 2 bases and J gave up 3 bases; unmatched junction bases: 1. CDR3 in DNA: TGTGCCAGCAGTTTAGTAGCGGGCTACGAGCAGTACTTC. It translates to CASSLVAGYEQYF.

V gene TRBV13 combines with J gene TRBJ2-5; D call uncertain. Deletions cut 1 base from V and 4 bases from J, with 10 bases between. The CDR3 totals 14 residues. Germline V lookup: CDR1 PRHDT, CDR2 FYEKMQ (reference sequence). CDR3 loop: CASSLVHPGETQYF. Here the CDR3 DNA reads TGTGCCAGCAGCTTAGTGCACCCGGGAGAGACCCAGTACTTC.